Listed below are T cell receptor beta chains from one sample, sequenced in a study of T-cell memory formation after mild COVID-19. TCRdb called the 5' RACE reads again in MiXCR, with one record for every CDR3 protein. Found here are about half a million distinct CDR3 sequences, around a sixth of them singletons; the top ten hold over 9%. The sequencing input was PBMCs or a T cell subset sorted from them (not recorded which). These receptors were collected from an adult woman who had mild COVID-19 (a few samples of this study predate the infection). Cell type and time point are not known. The CDR3 runs from the conserved cysteine through the conserved F or W. The D gene is left open where the match is weak. Clone sizes are given selectively: once, few, many, or a class where the clone is expanded.

V	J	size	D	DNA	CDR3
TRBV28	TRBJ2-1	.	.	TGTGCCAGCAGTCTCAATAGCGTTAGGGTTGAGCAGTTCTTC	CASSLNSVRVEQFF
TRBV5-1	TRBJ1-2	.	.	TGCGCCAGCAGAGGGGAAGGGGAGATTGGCTACACCTTC	CASRGEGEIGYTF
TRBV5-1	TRBJ2-5	.	.	TGCGCCAGCAGCAGCGGACAGTTTAGGGAAGAGACCCAGTACTTC	CASSSGQFREETQYF
TRBV6-5	TRBJ2-1	.	TRBD2	TGTGCCAGCAGTTACTCGGGCCCTAGCGGGGGTACGAATGAGCAGTTCTTC	CASSYSGPSGGTNEQFF
TRBV7-9	TRBJ2-1	few	TRBD2	TGTGCCAGCAGCTTAGCCTGGACTAGCGGGAAGAATGAGCAGTTCTTC	CASSLAWTSGKNEQFF
TRBV18	TRBJ2-3	.	TRBD1	TGTGCCAGCTCACCTTCGCGCAGGGGGCAAGATACGCAGTATTTT	CASSPSRRGQDTQYF
TRBV20-1	TRBJ1-4	few	TRBD1	TGCAGTGCTAGCCCCGGGACAGGGATTGAAAAACTGTTTTTT	CSASPGTGIEKLFF
TRBV6-5	TRBJ2-1	.	.	TGTGCCAGCAGTTACTCGAGCAGCGGAGTCTACAATGAGCAGTTCTTC	CASSYSSSGVYNEQFF
TRBV12-3/TRBV12-4	TRBJ2-1	few	TRBD1	TGTGCCAGCAGTCGCCTTGGGGACAGCTACAATGAGCAGTTCTTC	CASSRLGDSYNEQFF
TRBV6-2/TRBV6-3	TRBJ1-5	.	TRBD1	TGTGCCAGCAGGGGGACAGGGGGCAATCAGCCCCAGCATTTT	CASRGTGGNQPQHF
TRBV7-9	TRBJ2-2	few	.	TGTGCCAGCAGCACCCCGTTCCGGGACGCTCCTCCACGGGTCGGGGAGCTGTTTTTT	CASSTPFRDAPPRVGELFF
TRBV6-5	TRBJ1-6	once	.	TGTGCCGCCCGGAGGAGGACTGGTAATTCACCCCTCCACTTT	CAARRRTGNSPLHF
TRBV18	TRBJ1-4	.	.	TGTGCCAGCTCACCCAGGGATTGGGCAACTAATGAAAAACTGTTTTTT	CASSPRDWATNEKLFF
TRBV10-3	TRBJ1-4	many	TRBD1	TGTGCCATCAGTGGGGACAGCCAGGGCCCCATTGGTGAAAAACTGTTTTTT	CAISGDSQGPIGEKLFF
TRBV6-5	TRBJ2-7	few	TRBD2	TGTGCCAGCAGTTACTCGACTAGCGGGAGTGGTTTCTACGAGCAGTACTTC	CASSYSTSGSGFYEQYF
TRBV12-3/TRBV12-4	TRBJ1-2	.	.	TGTGCCAGCAGTTTAAAGATCGACTATGGCTACACCTTC	CASSLKIDYGYTF
TRBV5-5	TRBJ2-7	few	.	TGTGCCAGCAGCTTGGCAGGGGTGGGGGCCTACGAGCAGTACTTC	CASSLAGVGAYEQYF
TRBV7-6	TRBJ2-5	.	TRBD1	TGTGCCAGCAGCTTTGGCGGCAACAGGGGACCTAGGGAGACCCAGTACTTC	CASSFGGNRGPRETQYF
TRBV19	TRBJ2-7	.	.	TGTGCCAGTAGTATAATACCCGGGAGTGGTGGGTACGAGCAGTACTTC	CASSIIPGSGGYEQYF
TRBV23-1	TRBJ2-2	few	.	TGCGCCAGCAGTCCCTCAGGACGGTCATCGAACACCGGGGAGCTGTTTTTT	CASSPSGRSSNTGELFF
TRBV6-5	TRBJ1-2	.	.	TGTGCCAGCAGTTACCCGGGGGCACTCATAGAAGGCTACACCTTC	CASSYPGALIEGYTF
TRBV12-3/TRBV12-4	TRBJ2-1	few	.	TGTGCCAGCAGCCGTAGCGGAATCTCCTACAATGAGCAGTTCTTC	CASSRSGISYNEQFF
TRBV7-2	TRBJ1-2	many	.	TGTGCCAGCAGCTTATTGGAAGGTGTCTATGGCTACACCTTC	CASSLLEGVYGYTF
TRBV5-1	TRBJ2-2	many	TRBD1	TGCGCCAGCAGCGTTGACAGGGCCAACACCGGGGAGCTGTTTTTT	CASSVDRANTGELFF
TRBV29-1	TRBJ1-1	few	TRBD1	TGCAGCGTTGCAGGACAGGGAGGCACTGAAGCTTTCTTT	CSVAGQGGTEAFF
TRBV29-1	TRBJ2-1	.	TRBD2	TGCAGCGTTTTAGCGGGAAGGGTGCAGTTCTTC	CSVLAGRVQFF
TRBV5-1	TRBJ2-1	.	TRBD2	TGCGCCAGCAGCTCGGGACTAGCGGGGGGAATGAATAAGCAGTTCTTC	CASSSGLAGGMNKQFF
TRBV6-6	TRBJ2-5	few	.	TGTGCCAGCAGGCTTAACTGGGAGGGGGCCCAGTACTTC	CASRLNWEGAQYF
TRBV3-1	TRBJ2-3	.	TRBD1	TGTGCCAGCAGCGCTCCGGGACAGGGGGAAGATACGCAGTATTTT	CASSAPGQGEDTQYF
TRBV10-3	TRBJ2-3	few	TRBD1	TGTGCCATCCTTGGACAGGGCACAGATACGCAGTATTTT	CAILGQGTDTQYF
TRBV24-1	TRBJ1-2	.	.	TGTGCCACCAGTGATTCTGGGACGTACTACTATGGCTACACCTTC	CATSDSGTYYYGYTF
TRBV10-3	TRBJ1-5	.	.	TGTGCCATCAGTGACGGGAGCAATCAGCCCCAGCATTTT	CAISDGSNQPQHF
TRBV7-8	TRBJ2-4	many	TRBD2	TGTGCCAGCAGGTCGAAGGAGCGGGGGCACAAAAACATTCAGTACTTC	CASRSKERGHKNIQYF
TRBV6-5	TRBJ2-2	.	TRBD1	TGTGCCAGCAGTTACAGAAGGACAGGGGGAGCGAACACCGGGGAGCTGTTTTTT	CASSYRRTGGANTGELFF
TRBV5-1	TRBJ2-2	.	.	TGCGCCAGCAGCTTGGCCTCAGGACCTGGCACCGGGGAGCTGTTTTTT	CASSLASGPGTGELFF
TRBV6-6	TRBJ2-1	few	.	TGTGCCAGCAGTTACTCGAGGGGAACCCATCGGTTCTTC	CASSYSRGTHRFF
TRBV7-9	TRBJ2-2	.	TRBD1	TGTGCCAGCAGCTTAGCGTGGAGACAGGGGTCGCACACCGGGGAGCTGTTTTTT	CASSLAWRQGSHTGELFF
TRBV5-1	TRBJ2-3	many	TRBD1	TGCGCCAGCAGCTTTAACAGGGGCGCAGATACGCAGTATTTT	CASSFNRGADTQYF
TRBV4-1	TRBJ2-1	.	TRBD2	TGCGCCAGCAGCCACTCGGGCGGCGGGAGCTCCTACAATGAGCAGTTCTTC	CASSHSGGGSSYNEQFF
TRBV5-1	TRBJ1-2	few	.	TGCGCCAGCAGCTTGGGGCAGGGATTCGGCTACACCTTC	CASSLGQGFGYTF
TRBV6-6	TRBJ2-1	.	TRBD2	TGTGCCAGCAACCAACCGACTAGCGGCTCCTACAATGAGCAGTTCTTC	CASNQPTSGSYNEQFF
TRBV5-1	TRBJ1-3	many	.	TGCGCCAGCAGCCCGGATCCGAGCTCTGGAAACACCATATATTTT	CASSPDPSSGNTIYF
TRBV7-3	TRBJ1-1	.	.	TGTGCCAGCAGCCTCGACCGGTTCACTGAAGCTTTCTTT	CASSLDRFTEAFF
TRBV5-5	TRBJ1-2	.	TRBD1	TGTGCCAGCATCCGACAGGGAACCAACTATGGCTACACCTTC	CASIRQGTNYGYTF
TRBV12-3/TRBV12-4	TRBJ1-2	many	.	TGTGCCAGCAGTAAAAGGGATGGCTACACCTTC	CASSKRDGYTF
TRBV11-2	TRBJ1-1	few	.	TGTGCCAGCAGCTTAATGAGGGGTATGAACACTGAAGCTTTCTTT	CASSLMRGMNTEAFF
TRBV27	TRBJ1-1	.	TRBD1	TGTGCCAGTCGATTAACAGGGGGCACTGAAGCTTTCTTT	CASRLTGGTEAFF
TRBV20-1	TRBJ1-4	.	TRBD1	TGCAGTGTTATACTCGGGACAGCAACAGAAAAACTGTTTTTT	CSVILGTATEKLFF
TRBV12-3/TRBV12-4	TRBJ2-7	.	.	TGTGCCAGCAGCTCCGGACCCCCGGACGAGCAGTACTTC	CASSSGPPDEQYF
TRBV7-2	TRBJ2-3	few	.	TGTGCCAGCAGCTTCATGGCAGATACGCAGTATTTT	CASSFMADTQYF
TRBV6-5	TRBJ2-2	.	.	TGTGCCAGCAGTTACTCGCCGGGACTCAACACCGGGGAGCTGTTTTTT	CASSYSPGLNTGELFF
TRBV18	TRBJ2-5	.	.	TGTGCCAGCTCCCCTGGATTCCAAGAGACCCAGTACTTC	CASSPGFQETQYF
TRBV9	TRBJ1-2	.	.	TGTGCCAGCAGGGGAGGTCCGCCTTATGGCTACACCTTC	CASRGGPPYGYTF
TRBV5-1	TRBJ1-6	.	TRBD1	TGCGCCAGCAGCAGCGGGACAGGGATGGGCATAAATTCACCCCTCCACTTT	CASSSGTGMGINSPLHF
TRBV3-1	TRBJ2-5	few	.	TGTGCCAGCAGCCAAGATTTGAGTGGTGTATCTACCGGAGAGACCCAGTACTTC	CASSQDLSGVSTGETQYF